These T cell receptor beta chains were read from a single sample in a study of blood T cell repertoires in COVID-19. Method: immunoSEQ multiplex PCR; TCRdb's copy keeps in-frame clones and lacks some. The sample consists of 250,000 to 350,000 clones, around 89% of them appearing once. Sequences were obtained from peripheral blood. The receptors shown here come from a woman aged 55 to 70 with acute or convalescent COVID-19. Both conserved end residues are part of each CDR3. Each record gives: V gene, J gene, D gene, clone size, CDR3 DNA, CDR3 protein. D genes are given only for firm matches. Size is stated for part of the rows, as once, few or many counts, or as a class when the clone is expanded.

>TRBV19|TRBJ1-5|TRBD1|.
TGTGCCAGTAGTATAGTACAGGGGGATCAGCCCCAGCATTTT
CASSIVQGDQPQHF
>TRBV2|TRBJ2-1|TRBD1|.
TGTGCCAGCAACAGGGACAGGGGGATCAATGAGCAGTTCTTC
CASNRDRGINEQFF
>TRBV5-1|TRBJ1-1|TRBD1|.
TGCGCCAGCAGCTCGAGACAGGGGGCAATGGGTACTGAAGCTTTCTTT
CASSSRQGAMGTEAFF
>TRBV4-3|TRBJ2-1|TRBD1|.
TGCGCCAGCAGCCGGACAGGGGGTATCTACAATGAGCAGTTCTTC
CASSRTGGIYNEQFF
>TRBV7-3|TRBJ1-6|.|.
TGTGCCAGCAGCTTAACTGCCAGGGGTAATTCACCCCTCCACTTT
CASSLTARGNSPLHF
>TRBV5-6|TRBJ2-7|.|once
TGTGCCAGCAGCTTGGCGTCCTACGAGCAGTACTTC
CASSLASYEQYF
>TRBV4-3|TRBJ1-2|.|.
TGCGCCAGCAGCCAAAGCCTACAGGTCTATGGCTACACCTTC
CASSQSLQVYGYTF
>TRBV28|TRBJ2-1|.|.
TGTGCCAGCGCTCGCTCAGGCTCCTACAATGAGCAGTTCTTC
CASARSGSYNEQFF
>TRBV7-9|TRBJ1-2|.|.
TGTGCCAGCAGAGGACAGTCTCAGAGGGTAGGCTACACCTTC
CASRGQSQRVGYTF
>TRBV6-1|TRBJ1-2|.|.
TGTGCCAGCAGTGTGTGGCATTCCGAGACAGCTAGTTATGGCTACACCTTC
CASSVWHSETASYGYTF
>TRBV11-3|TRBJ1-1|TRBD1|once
TGTGCCAGCAGCCTATACAGGGGAGGCGACACTGAAGCTTTCTTT
CASSLYRGGDTEAFF
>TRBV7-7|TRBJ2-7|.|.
TGTGCCAGCAGCTTAGGCCGAGGGAACGAGCAGTACTTC
CASSLGRGNEQYF
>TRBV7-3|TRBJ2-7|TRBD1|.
TGTGCCAGCAGCTCCGGACAGGGGCCCTACGAGCAGTACTTC
CASSSGQGPYEQYF
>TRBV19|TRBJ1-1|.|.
TGTGCCAGTAGTATACAGGGGCCTAAGGGAACTGAAGCTTTCTTT
CASSIQGPKGTEAFF
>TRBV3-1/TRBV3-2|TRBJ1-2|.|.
TGTGCCAGCAGCTTCGTACAGGGTTCCTATGGCTACACCTTC
CASSFVQGSYGYTF
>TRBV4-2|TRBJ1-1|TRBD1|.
TGTGCCAGCAGCCTAACTGGGACAGGGGCTGAAGCTTTCTTT
CASSLTGTGAEAFF
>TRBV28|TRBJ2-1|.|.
TGTGCCAGCAGCCGATCCGGGGGCAATGAGCAGTTCTTC
CASSRSGGNEQFF
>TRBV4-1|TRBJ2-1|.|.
TGCGCCAGCAGCCAAGGGTACGACGTCGGGGTTATCTACAATGAGCAGTTCTTC
CASSQGYDVGVIYNEQFF
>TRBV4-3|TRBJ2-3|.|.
TGCGCCAGCAGCCAAGATTGGGGGGACACAGATACGCAGTATTTT
CASSQDWGDTDTQYF
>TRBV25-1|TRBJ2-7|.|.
TGTGCCAGCAGTGAACCGGGAAGAAATCTTGTGCAGTACTTC
CASSEPGRNLVQYF
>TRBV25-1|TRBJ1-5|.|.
TGTGCCAGCAGTGAAGGGTGGGGCAGCAATCAGCCCCAGCATTTT
CASSEGWGSNQPQHF
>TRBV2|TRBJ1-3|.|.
TGTGCCAGCGGGGCGAGCTCTGGAAACACCATATATTTT
CASGASSGNTIYF
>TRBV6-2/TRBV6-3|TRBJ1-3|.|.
TGTGCCAGCAGTTGGGGCAGGGCTGGAAACACCATATATTTT
CASSWGRAGNTIYF
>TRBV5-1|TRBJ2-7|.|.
TGCGCCAGCAGTCCCGATCAACGGGGCGAGCAGTACTTC
CASSPDQRGEQYF
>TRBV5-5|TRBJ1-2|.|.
TGTGCCAGCAGCCCGGAGAATCCCAACTACGGCTACACCTTC
CASSPENPNYGYTF
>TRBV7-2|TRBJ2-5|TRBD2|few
TGTGCCAGCAGCGCCAGCGGGAGCCAAGAGACCCAGTACTTC
CASSASGSQETQYF
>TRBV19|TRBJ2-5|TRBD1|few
TGTGCCAGTAGCTTGACAGGGACCCGAGAGACCCAGTACTTC
CASSLTGTRETQYF
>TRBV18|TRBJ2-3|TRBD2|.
TGTGCCAGCTCACAGGGACTAGCGGGAGGATCAGATACGCAGTATTTT
CASSQGLAGGSDTQYF
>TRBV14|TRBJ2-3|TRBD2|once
TGTGCCAGCAGCCAAGATCTCCTAGCGGGAAGGCCAGATACGCAGTATTTT
CASSQDLLAGRPDTQYF
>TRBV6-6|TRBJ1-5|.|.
TGTGCCAGCAGTTCCAGGGAGGCGGATCAGCCCCAGCATTTT
CASSSREADQPQHF
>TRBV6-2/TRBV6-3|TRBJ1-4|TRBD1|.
TGTGCCAGCAGTTGGGACAGCGCAACTAATGAAAAACTGTTTTTT
CASSWDSATNEKLFF
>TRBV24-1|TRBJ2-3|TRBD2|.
TGTGCCACCAGTGACCCCGGACTAGCGGGAGTGGTAGATACGCAGTATTTT
CATSDPGLAGVVDTQYF
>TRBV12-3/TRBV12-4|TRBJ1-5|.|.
TGTGCCAGCAGTTTCGGTCAGCCCCAGCATTTT
CASSFGQPQHF
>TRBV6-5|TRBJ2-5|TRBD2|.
TGTGCCAGCAGACCGACTAGCGCGGGCCTTGCGACCCAGTACTTC
CASRPTSAGLATQYF
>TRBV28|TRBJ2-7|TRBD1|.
TGTGCCAGCAGTCAGACGGACAGGAGCGAGCAGTACTTC
CASSQTDRSEQYF
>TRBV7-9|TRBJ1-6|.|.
TGTGCCAGCAGCTTACAGGGAGGTTCACCCCTCCACTTT
CASSLQGGSPLHF
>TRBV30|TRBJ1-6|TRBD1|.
TGTGCCTGGAGGGGACAGGGTTCTGTATCACCCCTCCACTTT
CAWRGQGSVSPLHF
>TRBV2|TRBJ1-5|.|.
TGTGCCAGCAGTGAAGCGTCCCCTGGGCTCATCCAACTTACCAATCAGCCCCAGCATTTT
CASSEASPGLIQLTNQPQHF
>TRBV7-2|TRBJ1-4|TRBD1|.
TGTGCCAGCAGCTTAATCGCGCAGGGGGATGAAAAACTGTTTTTT
CASSLIAQGDEKLFF
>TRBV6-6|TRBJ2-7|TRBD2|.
TGTGCCAGCAGTTTATCTAGCGGGGGGCCTGGCGAGCAGTACTTC
CASSLSSGGPGEQYF
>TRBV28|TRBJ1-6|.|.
TGTGCCAGCAGTTTTAGGGGCCGAAATAATTCACCCCTCCACTTT
CASSFRGRNNSPLHF
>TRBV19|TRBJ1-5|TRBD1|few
TGTGCCAGTAGTGGGGACAGGGGCCAGCCCCAGCATTTT
CASSGDRGQPQHF
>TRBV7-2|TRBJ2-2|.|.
TGTGCCAGTAATAAGAACACCGGGGAGCTGTTTTTT
CASNKNTGELFF
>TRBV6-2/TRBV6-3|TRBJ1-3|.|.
TGTGCCAGCAGCCGTTCTCTAGCTGGAAACACCATATATTTT
CASSRSLAGNTIYF
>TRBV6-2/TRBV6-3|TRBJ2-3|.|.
TGTGCCAGCAGTTCCCTGCGAAGACAGGCAGATACGCAGTATTTT
CASSSLRRQADTQYF
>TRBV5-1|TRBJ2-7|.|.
TGCGCCAGCAGCTTGCTGGGGGGTCCTACCTACGAGCAGTACTTC
CASSLLGGPTYEQYF
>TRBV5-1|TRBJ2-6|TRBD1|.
TGCGCCAGCAGCAGAGAGACAGGGGGCTCTGGGGCCAACGTCCTGACTTTC
CASSRETGGSGANVLTF
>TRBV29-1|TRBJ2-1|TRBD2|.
TGCAGCGTTGATTTCTGGGTGGCGGGAGGCGCCTACAATGAGCAGTTCTTC
CSVDFWVAGGAYNEQFF
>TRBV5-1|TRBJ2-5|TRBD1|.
TGCGCCAGCCACAGGGGGCTAGGTGAGACCCAGTACTTC
CASHRGLGETQYF
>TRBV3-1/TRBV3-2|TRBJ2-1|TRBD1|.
TGTGCCAGCAGCCCTGACCCCGACAGGGACAATGAGCAGTTCTTC
CASSPDPDRDNEQFF
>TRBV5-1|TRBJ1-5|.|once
TGCGCCAGCAGCCCGGGGCCCAGGGGACGTAGCAATCAGCCCCAGCATTTT
CASSPGPRGRSNQPQHF
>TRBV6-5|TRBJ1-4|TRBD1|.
TGTGCCACCTCAGACAGGGGGCATAATGAAAAACTGTTTTTT
CATSDRGHNEKLFF